What follows are 26 T cell receptor beta chains derived from one specimen sequenced in a study of blood T cell repertoires in COVID-19. TCRdb's table, derived via immunoSEQ multiplex PCR, lists solely in-frame clones and lacks some. This table holds over 200,000 clones, around 85% found once. Sequencing used peripheral blood. The receptors were sampled from a human donor in a cohort sampled during active COVID-19.

The chain carries TRBV7-9 and TRBJ2-5; 8 bases fit TRBD2. V lost 2 bases and J lost 3; bases outside the gene matches: 11. This CDR3 contains 17 residues. CDR1 is SEHNR, CDR2 FQNEAQ, per germline (reference sequence). The CDR3 sequence: CASSLTLAGPSEETQYF. DNA of the CDR3: TGTGCCAGCAGCTTAACCCTAGCGGGCCCCTCGGAAGAGACCCAGTACTTC.

The chain uses TRBV7-2 and TRBJ1-2; no reliable D call. Between the trimmed V and J ends, which lost 6 bases and 0 bases, there was a span of 14 bases. Germline V gene sequence: CDR1 SGHTA, CDR2 FQGNSA. The CDR3 loop spans 15 amino acids. The CDR3 DNA reads TGTGCCAGCAGTTCCATTGTGGCAGCTAACTATGGCTACACCTTC. Its protein is CASSSIVAANYGYTF.

V and J are TRBV2 and TRBJ2-7, with 9 bases fitting TRBD1. The trim removed 6 bases at V and 3 bases at J, leaving 12 bases unmatched. The CDR3 extends over 16 amino acids. The V gene's germline CDR1 is SNHLY and CDR2 FYNNEI. CDR3 sequence reads: CASRVNRGRTGYEQYF. The CDR3, as DNA: TGTGCCAGCAGAGTGAACAGGGGGCGAACGGGCTACGAGCAGTACTTC.

The chain combines TRBV18 with TRBJ1-2, with D uncertain. The CDR3 extends over 15 amino acids. Per germline, CDR1 KGHSH and CDR2 LQKENI. V was trimmed by 4 bases and J by 2 bases, leaving 14 bases between them. CDR3: CASSQSLTQNYGYTF. The DNA for the CDR3 is TGTGCCAGCTCACAGTCCCTAACCCAAAACTATGGCTACACCTTC.

This clone was seen a few times. CDR3 region: CASSQDFGFGYTF. In DNA, the CDR3 is TGTGCCAGCAGCCAAGATTTCGGGTTCGGCTACACCTTC. J is TRBJ1-2 and V is TRBV14; unclear D gene. Trimming removed 0 bases at V and 8 bases at J, with 10 bases between. The germline CDR1 and CDR2 sequences are SGHDN and FVKESK. The CDR3 loop spans 13 amino acids.

This chain connects TRBV11-1 to TRBJ1-5, with 9 bases fitting TRBD1. J was trimmed by 7 bases and V by 5 bases; bases with no gene match: 9. The CDR3 contains 15 residues. Germline V gene data show CDR1 as SGHAT and CDR2 as FQDESV (reference sequence). CDR3 region: CASSPGTGGTQPQHF. The CDR3 DNA follows: TGTGCCAGCAGCCCAGGAACAGGGGGCACGCAGCCCCAGCATTTT.

The chain links TRBV11-3 to TRBJ2-3; D is undetermined. Trimming took 5 bases from V and 4 from J, leaving 16 bases between them. Germline V gives CDR1 SGHNT, CDR2 YENEEA. This CDR3 has 15 residues. This chain's CDR3 is CASSPSGRTADTQYF. DNA of the CDR3: TGTGCCAGCAGCCCCTCCGGCCGAACAGCAGATACGCAGTATTTT.

This clone was observed at least ten times. The CDR3 DNA follows: TGTGCCAGCAGAATTCACAGCAACACCGGGGAGCTGTTTTTT. Translation: CASRIHSNTGELFF. J is TRBJ2-2 and V is TRBV28; unclear D gene. Germline-derived CDR1 and CDR2 are MDHEN and SYDVKM. Trimming cost V 6 bases and J 2 bases, with 10 bases left between them. This CDR3 has 14 residues.

This chain connects TRBV7-2 to TRBJ1-1; TRBD1 matches at 8 bases. Germline lookup yields CDR1 SGHTA and CDR2 FQGNSA. The CDR3 consists of 18 residues. V lost 5 bases to trimming and J lost 4 bases; unmatched junction nucleotides: 18. Written as DNA, the CDR3 is TGTGCCAGCAGCGTGGCATACCCGGGACAGGTTTACGGCACTGAAGCTTTCTTT. This translates into CASSVAYPGQVYGTEAFF.

The rearrangement joins TRBV11-3 to TRBJ2-1; a weak D match, TRBD1 (6 bases). Germline lookup yields CDR1 SGHNT and CDR2 YENEEA. The CDR3 is 13 residues long. V lost 1 base and J 15 bases, leaving 16 bases between the germline ends. CDR3 nucleotide sequence: TGTGCCAGCAGCTTAGGGACGGCAGGGGCCCTGTTCTTC. Translation: CASSLGTAGALFF.

Written as DNA, the CDR3 is TGTGCCAGCAGCCACAGGGGGCTACTACGCACTGAAGCTTTCTTT. Translating gives CASSHRGLLRTEAFF. V gene TRBV7-2 combines with J gene TRBJ1-1; 9 bases map to TRBD1. J lost 4 bases, V lost 5 bases, and 8 bases had no gene match. Per the germline V gene, CDR1 is SGHTA and CDR2 is FQGNSA. CDR3 length equals 15 residues. Filled out from reference TRBV7-2 and TRBJ1-1, the complete variable domain reads GAGVSQSPSNKVTEKGKDVELRCDPISGHTALYWYRQSLGQGLEFLIYFQGNSAPDKSGLPSDRFSAERTGGSVSTLTIQRTQQEDSAVYLCASSHRGLLRTEAFFGQGTRLTVV.

This rearrangement joins TRBV11-2 to TRBJ2-7; 10 nucleotides line up with TRBD2. After removal of 2 bases from V and 5 bases from J, the junction contained 6 bases not matched to a gene. Looked up from germline, CDR1 is SGHAT and CDR2 is FQNNGV. CDR3 length: 15 amino acids. The DNA for the CDR3 is TGTGCCAGCAGCTTATACGGGACTAGCGCCGACGAGCAGTACTTC. Translation gives CASSLYGTSADEQYF.

This chain connects TRBV28 to TRBJ2-7; tentative D call: TRBD2 (5 bases). Germline V gene lookup returns CDR1 MDHEN and CDR2 SYDVKM. The V end was cut by 5 bases, the J end by 7 bases, with 12 bases between. This CDR3 spans 12 amino acids. CDR3 sequence reads: CASSLPPGEQYF. The DNA of the CDR3 is TGTGCCAGCAGTCTCCCCCCGGGGGAGCAGTACTTC.

This clone was seen ten or more times. This chain connects TRBV3-1 (or the pseudogene TRBV3-2) to TRBJ2-7; 9 bases are shared with TRBD2. Germline CDR1 is LGHDT and CDR2 is YNNKEL (reference sequence). With V trimmed by 3 bases and J by 4 bases, 10 bases remained unmatched. The CDR3 covers 16 residues. The CDR3 DNA is TGTGCCAGCAGCCAGGGGACTAGCAGTTTGTCGTACGAGCAGTACTTC. Translation: CASSQGTSSLSYEQYF.

The chain recombines TRBV19 with TRBJ1-2; D might be TRBD1 (5 bases). V lost 10 bases, J lost 5 bases, and 11 bases lay in between. Germline V gene lookup returns CDR1 LNHDA and CDR2 SQIVND (reference sequence). The CDR3 spans 11 residues. The CDR3 nucleotides read TGTGCCACCTTATCAGGGTATGGCTACACCTTC. This encodes CATLSGYGYTF.

V and J are TRBV3-1 (or the pseudogene TRBV3-2) and TRBJ2-1; TRBD2 agrees at 8 bases. V was pared by 4 bases and J by 7 bases, with 18 bases of the junction left unmatched. CDR3 length equals 18 residues. The germline gives CDR1 LGHDT, CDR2 YNNKEL (reference sequence). DNA for the CDR3: TGTGCCAGCAGCCTTTCTAGGACGGGAGGGGCCCCTTGGAATGAGCAGTTCTTC. This gives the protein CASSLSRTGGAPWNEQFF.

CDR3 protein: CSVLQGNEKLFF. CDR3 DNA sequence: TGCAGCGTTCTCCAGGGAAACGAAAAACTGTTTTTT. This sequence joins TRBV29-1 and TRBJ1-4; a weak D match, TRBD1 (5 bases). V was clipped by 5 bases and J by 8 bases, with 12 bases between them. The length of the CDR3 is 12 residues. The germline V gene has CDR1 SQVTM and CDR2 ANQGSEA.

The rearrangement joins TRBV28 to TRBJ1-4; no reliable D call. Trimming left V 5 bases short and J 8 bases short, with 9 bases between. CDR3 size: 12 residues. Germline V gives CDR1 MDHEN, CDR2 SYDVKM. The CDR3 reads CASSLNREKLFF. The CDR3 bases are TGTGCCAGCAGTCTAAACAGAGAAAAACTGTTTTTT.

The gene calls are TRBV18 and TRBJ2-7; possible D gene TRBD1, 6 bases. The germline V gene encodes CDR1 KGHSH and CDR2 LQKENI. CDR3 length: 15 amino acids. The germline V and J ends were trimmed by 2 bases and 2 bases, with 13 bases remaining between them. The CDR3 nucleotides are TGTGCCAGCTCACCAACGTCGGACAGAGCCTACGAGCAGTACTTC. It encodes CASSPTSDRAYEQYF.

The chain links TRBV30 to TRBJ1-4; 10 bases map to TRBD1. The CDR3 is 13 amino acids. The J segment lost 11 bases and the V segment lost 0 bases, leaving 3 bases of the junction unmatched. Germline V gene sequence: CDR1 GTSNPN, CDR2 SVGIG (reference sequence). The CDR3 bases are TGTGCCTGGAGTGTTGGGACAGGGGCCAAACTGTTTTTT. It specifies CAWSVGTGAKLFF.

This CDR3 reads CASSFRSTAINYGYTF. CDR3 bases: TGTGCCAGCAGCTTTCGTTCGACAGCGATTAACTATGGCTACACCTTC. This rearrangement joins TRBV7-2 to TRBJ1-2; possible D gene TRBD1, 5 bases. This CDR3 is 16 amino acids long. Trimming left V 3 bases short and J 1 base short, with 15 bases between. Germline V gene data show CDR1 as SGHTA and CDR2 as FQGNSA.

The chain combines TRBV25-1 with TRBJ1-2; D possibly corresponds to TRBD1 (6 bases). The length of the CDR3 is 13 residues. Trimming took off 6 bases at V and 6 bases at J, with 14 bases between the two ends. CDR1 is MGHDK, CDR2 SYGVNS, per germline. In DNA form, the CDR3 reads TGTGCCAGCAGAAGGGGGGGGCCGGATGGCTACACCTTC. It is translated as CASRRGGPDGYTF.

This chain links TRBV19 with TRBJ2-1; TRBD2 matches 9 bases. V lost 7 bases and J lost 9; bases outside the gene matches: 13. The CDR3 spans 15 residues. The germline gives CDR1 LNHDA, CDR2 SQIVND (reference sequence). The CDR3 protein is CASTLNWGTSFEQFF. CDR3 sequence (DNA): TGTGCCAGTACCCTCAACTGGGGGACTAGCTTTGAGCAGTTCTTC.

In its sample, this clone was seen a few times. J is TRBJ1-2 and V is TRBV2, with 8 bases aligning to TRBD1. CDR3 length equals 12 residues. V shed 7 bases, J shed 7 bases, and the junction held 5 bases outside the gene matches. Per the germline V gene, CDR1 is SNHLY and CDR2 is FYNNEI. Here the CDR3 reads CASNPDRAGYTF. Written as DNA, the CDR3 is TGTGCCAGCAACCCGGACAGGGCTGGCTACACCTTC.

The V call is TRBV3-1 (or the pseudogene TRBV3-2), the J call TRBJ2-1; TRBD1 matches at 10 bases. Germline V lookup: CDR1 LGHDT, CDR2 YNNKEL (reference sequence). Trimming took 0 bases from V and 8 from J; bases not matched to a gene: 7. The CDR3 totals 16 residues. This CDR3 reads CASSQEGQGVVDEQFF. In nucleotides, the CDR3 is TGTGCCAGCAGCCAAGAAGGACAGGGGGTCGTCGATGAGCAGTTCTTC.

In DNA, the CDR3 is TGTGCCAGCAGCTTAGTCAGGGCAGGGATACTCAATTCACCCCTCCACTTT. This sequence encodes CASSLVRAGILNSPLHF. The chain uses TRBV7-8 and TRBJ1-6, with D perhaps matching TRBD1 (5 bases). Deletions cut 1 base from V and 7 bases from J, with 17 bases between. Germline V lookup: CDR1 SGHVS, CDR2 FQNEAQ. The CDR3 runs 17 residues.